A single sample gave rise to the 17 T cell receptor beta chains below, sequenced in a study of OX40 agonist ivuxolimab in advanced cancers. The protocol was immunoSEQ multiplex PCR, while the TCRdb copy is restricted to in-frame clones and leaves out a portion. The table has over 75,000 clones, 94% seen once. Here the sequenced sample was CD4+ or CD8+ T cells sorted from blood, taken in a trial of the OX40 agonist ivuxolimab. The receptors shown here come from an adult with an advanced solid tumor such as melanoma, head and neck, liver or kidney cancer.

The chain recombines TRBV10-2 with TRBJ2-1; 8 nucleotides agree with TRBD1. Germline CDR1 reads WSHSY; CDR2 reads SAAADI. V gave up 6 bases and J gave up 5 bases; unmatched junction bases: 3. CDR3 length equals 13 residues. The CDR3 loop is CASREDRDNEQFF. The CDR3 DNA follows: TGCGCCAGCAGGGAGGACAGGGACAATGAGCAGTTCTTC.

V gene TRBV15 combines with J gene TRBJ2-1; D may be TRBD2 (6 bases). CDR1 and CDR2 from the germline V gene are LNHNV and YYDKDF (reference sequence). V lost 0 bases and J 9 bases, leaving 12 bases between the germline ends. This CDR3 is 14 amino acids long. The chain's CDR3 is CATSRDLRGSEQFF. In DNA, the CDR3 is TGTGCCACCAGCAGAGATCTCCGGGGGAGTGAGCAGTTCTTC.

The chain employs TRBV6-5 and TRBJ2-7; 9 bases are shared with TRBD1. CDR3 length: 14 residues. In germline, CDR1 is MNHEY, CDR2 SVGAGI. Trimming at V came to 2 bases and at J to 1 base, leaving 0 bases not matched to a gene. CDR3 sequence: CASSYDRGSYEQYF. CDR3 DNA sequence: TGTGCCAGCAGTTACGACAGGGGGTCCTACGAGCAGTACTTC.

This CDR3 reads CASSLVAGAQETQYF. The CDR3 DNA reads as TGTGCCAGCAGCTTAGTAGCGGGGGCCCAAGAGACCCAGTACTTC. This rearrangement joins TRBV5-4 to TRBJ2-5; 9 nucleotides agree with TRBD2. V shed 2 bases and J 1 base; nucleotides not matched to a gene: 3. The CDR3 is 15 residues long. Germline CDR1 reads SGHNT; CDR2 reads YYREEE (reference sequence).

The chain is built from TRBV18 and TRBJ1-1; tentatively, D is TRBD1 (6 bases). V shed 1 base and J shed 0 bases, with 15 bases lying between them. This CDR3 spans 17 amino acids. Germline assignment: CDR1 KGHSH and CDR2 LQKENI. Written as DNA, the CDR3 is TGTGCCAGCTCACCACTTGATTTGGACAGACTGAACACTGAAGCTTTCTTT. Translation gives CASSPLDLDRLNTEAFF. Based on the CDR3 plus reference TRBV18 and TRBJ1-1, the full variable domain is NAGVMQNPRHLVRRRGQEARLRCSPMKGHSHVYWYRQLPEEGLKFMVYLQKENIIDESGMPKERFSAEFPKEGPSILRIQQVVRGDSAAYFCASSPLDLDRLNTEAFFGQGTRLTVV.

The chain has TRBV6-5 and TRBJ2-1; TRBD1 is a possible D gene (5 bases). Trimming removed 5 bases from V and 7 bases from J, with 15 bases in between. The CDR3 runs 14 residues. The germline V gene has CDR1 MNHEY and CDR2 SVGAGI. In DNA, the CDR3 is TGTGCCAGCAGTATGACAGCTATAAGAAATGAGCAGTTCTTC. It specifies CASSMTAIRNEQFF.

For the CDR3, the DNA is TGTGCCAGTAGTCCTTACAGGGAGGACGGCGAGCAGTACTTC. This translates into CASSPYREDGEQYF. The gene calls are TRBV19 and TRBJ2-7, with D possibly being TRBD1 or TRBD2 (6 bases each). Deletions cut 5 bases from V and 6 bases from J, with 17 bases between. The CDR3 is 14 amino acids. Looked up from germline, CDR1 is LNHDA and CDR2 is SQIVND (reference sequence).

This clone was recorded once. V and J are TRBV27 and TRBJ1-2, with 7 positions matching TRBD1. The CDR3 covers 15 residues. V gave up 2 bases and J gave up 7 bases; unmatched junction bases: 10. Germline V gene sequence: CDR1 MNHEY, CDR2 SMNVEV (reference sequence). CDR3 nucleotides: TGTGCCAGCAGTTTAAGGGCAGGGGGTTTTGGTGGCTACACCTTC. This sequence encodes CASSLRAGGFGGYTF.

The chain has TRBV7-6 and TRBJ2-2, with D possibly being TRBD2 (6 bases). The CDR3 is 14 residues long. V dropped 3 bases and J dropped 6 bases, with 11 bases sitting between them. CDR1 and CDR2 (germline): SGHVS, FNYEAQ. The CDR3 is CASSLGGVAGELFF. The CDR3 region has the DNA TGTGCCAGCAGCTTGGGGGGAGTCGCCGGGGAGCTGTTTTTT.

J is TRBJ2-1 and V is TRBV2; 14 nucleotides agree with TRBD2. Unmatched junction bases numbered 9, after V lost 10 bases and J lost 7 bases. This CDR3 contains 15 residues. Germline CDR1 SNHLY, CDR2 FYNNEI. The CDR3 sequence: CAMGLAGESGNEQFF. CDR3 DNA sequence: TGTGCCATGGGACTAGCGGGAGAGAGTGGTAATGAGCAGTTCTTC.

The CDR3 coding sequence is TGTGCCACCAGCAGAGATATCGGCGGGAGTTCCTACAATGAGCAGTTCTTC. It codes for CATSRDIGGSSYNEQFF. The gene calls are TRBV15 and TRBJ2-1; 7 bases are a match to TRBD2. The germline gives CDR1 LNHNV, CDR2 YYDKDF (reference sequence). Trimming removed 0 bases from V and 1 base from J; junction bases left unmatched: 6. The CDR3 spans 17 residues.

The chain carries TRBV7-9 and TRBJ1-2, with 8 bases fitting TRBD1. CDR3 length: 16 residues. V gave up 1 base and J gave up 4 bases; unmatched junction bases: 8. Germline assignment: CDR1 SEHNR and CDR2 FQNEAQ (reference sequence). CDR3 region: CASSLGSGQDRYGYTF. DNA of the CDR3: TGTGCCAGCAGCTTAGGGTCGGGACAGGATCGCTATGGCTACACCTTC. The entire variable domain, with the rest obtained from reference TRBV7-9 and TRBJ1-2, is as follows: DTGVSQNPRHKITKRGQNVTFRCDPISEHNRLYWYRQTLGQGPEFLTYFQNEAQLEKSRLLSDRFSAERPKGSFSTLEIQRTEQGDSAMYLCASSLGSGQDRYGYTFGSGTRLTVV.

This rearrangement joins TRBV5-1 to TRBJ2-1, with 8 bases identical to TRBD2. V lost 2 bases, J lost 8 bases, and 0 bases stayed unmatched. Germline V CDR1 and CDR2: SGHRS, YFSETQ. This CDR3 is built from 12 residues. In DNA, the CDR3 is TGCGCCAGCAGCTTAGCGGGAGATGAGCAGTTCTTC. Residues: CASSLAGDEQFF. The entire variable domain, with the rest obtained from reference TRBV5-1 and TRBJ2-1, is as follows: KAGVTQTPRYLIKTRGQQVTLSCSPISGHRSVSWYQQTPGQGLQFLFEYFSETQRNKGNFPGRFSGRQFSNSRSEMNVSTLELGDSALYLCASSLAGDEQFFGPGTRLTVL.

Written as DNA, the CDR3 is TGTGCCAGTAGTATTGCTGTCATCTCTGGAAACACCATATATTTT. This sequence encodes CASSIAVISGNTIYF. J is TRBJ1-3 and V is TRBV19; D uncertain. Germline V gene data show CDR1 as LNHDA and CDR2 as SQIVND (reference sequence). This CDR3 is built from 15 residues. Trimming removed 3 bases from V and 0 bases from J, with 9 bases in between.

The chain couples TRBV30 to TRBJ2-6, with a possible D match to TRBD1 (5 bases). Germline V lookup: CDR1 GTSNPN, CDR2 SVGIG (reference sequence). V shed 2 bases and J shed 0 bases, with 11 bases lying between them. This CDR3 spans 16 amino acids. Here the CDR3 DNA reads TGTGCCTGGAGTAAGGACATTGCCTCTGGGGCCAACGTCCTGACTTTC. Amino acids: CAWSKDIASGANVLTF.

In its sample, this clone was seen a few times. The V and J genes are TRBV6-6 and TRBJ1-5; D remains ambiguous. The V end lost 0 bases, the J end lost 1 base, and 7 bases lay between the germline ends. This CDR3 has 15 residues. The germline V gene encodes CDR1 MNHNY and CDR2 SVGAGI (reference sequence). The CDR3 is CASSYSEGSNQPQHF. CDR3 sequence (DNA): TGTGCCAGCAGTTACTCGGAGGGCAGCAATCAGCCCCAGCATTTT.

This clone was recorded once. The CDR3 region has the DNA TGTGCCAGCAGCCCGGGTGTATCTGGAAACACCATATATTTT. It yields the protein CASSPGVSGNTIYF. This chain uses TRBV6-5 with TRBJ1-3; D is unresolved. The V gene's germline CDR1 is MNHEY and CDR2 SVGAGI. The CDR3 totals 14 residues. Between the trimmed V and J ends, which lost 6 bases and 1 base, there was a span of 10 bases.